This TCR beta chain was found in a study of blood T cell repertoires in COVID-19. Study-wide context: PBMCs, B-cell-depleted T cells, or T cells were the source of the cDNA or gDNA that made up the material.

Authors' methods: Quantification of nucleated cells was approximated via reference gene primer amplification. TCRdb keeps only in-frame clones here, not all; method: immunoSEQ multiplex PCR. The DNA gave D and trimming, while V, J and clone size come from that table. In the table there are around 140,000 clones, around nine tenths of which are singletons. The sequencing input was peripheral blood. This receptor was taken from a woman in her forties or fifties with active or convalescent COVID-19.

CDR3 amino acids: CASSLVGTSGGDTQYF. The CDR3 DNA is TGTGCCAGCAGCTTAGTTGGGACTAGCGGGGGAGATACGCAGTATTTT. The chain recombines TRBV7-2 with TRBJ2-3; 14 nucleotides line up with TRBD2. The J segment lost 5 bases and the V segment lost 1 base, leaving 2 bases of the junction unmatched. Germline V lookup: CDR1 SGHTA, CDR2 FQGNSA. CDR3 size: 16 residues.